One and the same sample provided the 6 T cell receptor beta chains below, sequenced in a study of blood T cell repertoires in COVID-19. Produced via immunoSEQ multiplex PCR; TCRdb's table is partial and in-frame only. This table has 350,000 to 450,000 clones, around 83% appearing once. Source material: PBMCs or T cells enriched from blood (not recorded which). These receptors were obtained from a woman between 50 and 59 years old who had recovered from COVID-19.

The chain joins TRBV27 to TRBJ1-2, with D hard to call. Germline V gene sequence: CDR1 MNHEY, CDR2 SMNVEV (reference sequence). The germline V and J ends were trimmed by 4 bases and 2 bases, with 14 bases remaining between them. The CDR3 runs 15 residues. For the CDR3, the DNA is TGTGCCAGCAGTTCCGACCGACTACTCAACTATGGCTACACCTTC. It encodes CASSSDRLLNYGYTF.

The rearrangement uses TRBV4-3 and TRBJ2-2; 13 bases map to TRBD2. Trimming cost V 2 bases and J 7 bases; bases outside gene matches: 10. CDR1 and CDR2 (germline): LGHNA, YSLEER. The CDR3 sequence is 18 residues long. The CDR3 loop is CASSQTSGRASGNGELFF. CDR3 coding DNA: TGCGCCAGCAGCCAAACTAGCGGGAGGGCCTCTGGGAACGGGGAGCTGTTTTTT.

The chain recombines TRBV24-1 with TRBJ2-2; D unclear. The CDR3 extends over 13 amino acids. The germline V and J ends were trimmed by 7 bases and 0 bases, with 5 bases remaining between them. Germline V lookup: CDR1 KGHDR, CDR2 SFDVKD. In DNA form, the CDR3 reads TGTGCCACCAGAGCTCCGAACACCGGGGAGCTGTTTTTT. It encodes CATRAPNTGELFF.

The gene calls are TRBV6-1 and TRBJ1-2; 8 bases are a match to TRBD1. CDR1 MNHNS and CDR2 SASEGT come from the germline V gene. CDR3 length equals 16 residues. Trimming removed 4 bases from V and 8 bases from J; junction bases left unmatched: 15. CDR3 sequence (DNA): TGTGCCAGCAGTGTCCAGGCTCGGGACAGGAAACGCGGCTACACCTTC. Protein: CASSVQARDRKRGYTF.

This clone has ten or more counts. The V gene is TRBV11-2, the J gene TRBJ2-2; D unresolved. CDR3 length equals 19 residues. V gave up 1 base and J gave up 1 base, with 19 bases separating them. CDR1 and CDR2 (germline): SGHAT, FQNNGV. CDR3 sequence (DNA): TGTGCCAGCAGCTTAGTTCCAGCGCTAGATGCGGTGAACACCGGGGAGCTGTTTTTT. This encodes CASSLVPALDAVNTGELFF.

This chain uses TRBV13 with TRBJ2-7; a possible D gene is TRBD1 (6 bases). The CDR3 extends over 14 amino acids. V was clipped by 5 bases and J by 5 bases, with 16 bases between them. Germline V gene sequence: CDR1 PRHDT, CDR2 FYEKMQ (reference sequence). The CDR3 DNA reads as TGTGCCAGCAGCCCCGGGACATCCCCCGACGAGCAGTACTTC. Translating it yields CASSPGTSPDEQYF.